These 30 T cell receptor beta chains originate from one sample sequenced in a study of T cell repertoires in aging, cancer and after chemotherapy. Rearranged V-D-J TRB sequences were amplified with a mixed TRB-A/B primer pool. MiXCR, run by TCRdb on the multiplex PCR reads, gives a single entry per CDR3 protein. The sample lists some 1,600 distinct CDR3 sequences, 21% occurring once. Peripheral blood genomic DNA, not sorted cells or RNA, was the template. The specimen was blood. The receptors were gathered from a human donor with a solid tumor.

The rearrangement joins TRBV5-1 to TRBJ2-3, with a possible D match to TRBD1 (5 bases). The CDR3 totals 17 residues. Trimming pared 6 bases from V and 2 bases from J, leaving 22 bases between. Germline V lookup: CDR1 SGHRS, CDR2 YFSETQ. The CDR3 spells CASTDTATAISTDTQYF. In nucleotides, the CDR3 is TGCGCCAGCACCGACACTGCGACAGCGATCTCCACAGATACGCAGTATTTT.

Relative to its sample, this clonotype is medium-sized. This chain joins TRBV6-5 and TRBJ1-5; maybe TRBD1 (5 bases). V lost 5 bases to trimming and J lost 0 bases, with 14 bases between them. Germline V gene data show CDR1 as MNHEY and CDR2 as SVGAGI. The CDR3 loop spans 16 amino acids. CDR3 sequence reads: CASSNEGRYSNQPQHF. Written as DNA, the CDR3 is TGTGCCAGCAGTAACGAGGGGCGGTATAGCAATCAGCCCCAGCATTTT.

Sample share makes this clonotype medium-sized. V is TRBV6-5 and J is TRBJ2-4; TRBD1 might be the D (7 bases). The V gene's germline CDR1 is MNHEY and CDR2 SVGAGI. This CDR3 contains 15 residues. V was pared by 5 bases and J by 8 bases, with 19 bases between. The CDR3 DNA reads TGTGCCAGCAGTCCTTTGACAGGGAGGATGGACATTCAGTACTTC. Protein product: CASSPLTGRMDIQYF.

By frequency in the sample, this clonotype is medium-sized. The gene calls are TRBV5-4 and TRBJ2-5, with D tentatively TRBD2 (5 bases). Germline CDR1 SGHNT, CDR2 YYREEE (reference sequence). This CDR3 contains 14 residues. V was pared by 0 bases and J by 4 bases, with 10 bases between. The CDR3 here is CASSLGPAGETQYF. CDR3 nucleotides: TGTGCCAGCAGCTTGGGTCCGGCGGGAGAGACCCAGTACTTC.

V and J are TRBV7-2 and TRBJ2-7; 8 nucleotides match TRBD2. This CDR3 is built from 14 residues. CDR1 and CDR2 from the germline V gene are SGHTA and FQGNSA. The trim removed 0 bases at V and 3 bases at J, leaving 1 base unmatched. The CDR3 bases are TGTGCCAGCAGCTTAGCAGCGGGGGTCTACGAGCAGTACTTC. It translates to CASSLAAGVYEQYF.

The V call is TRBV4-3, the J call TRBJ1-1, with D hard to call. CDR1 is LGHNA and CDR2 is YSLEER in the germline V gene. V was clipped by 0 bases and J by 5 bases, with 13 bases between them. The CDR3 is made up of 15 amino acids. The CDR3 sequence: CASSQDWAGRTEAFF. The CDR3 region has the DNA TGCGCCAGCAGCCAAGATTGGGCCGGGAGGACTGAAGCTTTCTTT.

This clonotype showed up just a few times. V is TRBV27 and J is TRBJ1-2; D gene uncertain. The CDR3 is made up of 15 amino acids. V lost 7 bases and J 3 bases, leaving 18 bases between the germline ends. In germline, CDR1 is MNHEY, CDR2 SMNVEV (reference sequence). In DNA, the CDR3 is TGTGCCAGCAAAGACGCCCGACAAGAGGACTATGGCTACACCTTC. This codes for CASKDARQEDYGYTF.

This clonotype appeared a few times. The germline gene is not matched at one end of the junction; a read error may be the cause. The genes are TRBV5-3 and TRBJ2-7, with TRBD1 matching 8 bases. TRBV5-3 is an ORF, with its function uncertain. The CDR3 sequence is 17 residues long. The CDR3 loop reads CASSLAGRDRRTYEQYF. CDR3 bases: TGCGCCAGCAGCTTGGCCGGTCGGGACAGGAGAACCTACGAGCAGTACTTC.

By share, this clonotype counts as large (0.1 to 1%). The genes are TRBV11-1 and TRBJ1-1, with D perhaps TRBD1 (6 bases). CDR3 length: 13 amino acids. The V end was cut by 5 bases, the J end by 7 bases, with 14 bases between. Looked up from germline, CDR1 is SGHAT and CDR2 is FQDESV (reference sequence). The CDR3 region is CASSPTGTYEAFF. The DNA of the CDR3 is TGTGCCAGCAGCCCGACAGGTACTTATGAAGCTTTCTTT. The whole variable domain, remainder taken from reference TRBV11-1 and TRBJ1-1, is EAEVAQSPRYKITEKSQAVAFWCDPISGHATLYWYRQILGQGPELLVQFQDESVVDDSQLPKDRFSAERLKGVDSTLKIQPAELGDSAMYLCASSPTGTYEAFFGQGTRLTVV.

The genes are TRBV25-1 and TRBJ1-5; D remains unclear. The length of the CDR3 is 13 residues. Germline loops: CDR1 MGHDK, CDR2 SYGVNS. Trimming pared 2 bases from V and 0 bases from J, leaving 2 bases between. The CDR3 sequence is CASSEHSNQPQHF. The DNA for the CDR3 is TGTGCCAGCAGTGAACATAGCAATCAGCCCCAGCATTTT.

This clonotype is termed medium-sized. The chain is built from TRBV6-1 and TRBJ2-7; D is unclear. This CDR3 is 12 amino acids long. The germline gives CDR1 MNHNS, CDR2 SASEGT. V was cut by 8 bases and J by 4 bases, with 12 bases left in between. CDR3 sequence reads: CASFDGLYEQYF. The CDR3 coding sequence is TGTGCCAGCTTTGACGGTTTATACGAGCAGTACTTC.

In the case of this clonotype: The junction differs from germline at one of its ends, possibly a read error. CDR3 in amino acids: CASSQGVRAMDTEAFF. The CDR3 DNA follows: TGTGCCAGCAGCCAAGGGGTCAGGGCCATGGACACTGAAGCTTTCTTT. This chain joins TRBV4-3 and TRBJ1-1; weak D call: TRBD1 (5 bases). The CDR3 has 16 amino acids. Germline CDR1 reads LGHNA; CDR2 reads YSLEER.

The genes are TRBV20-1 and TRBJ2-3; no clear D gene. V dropped 0 bases and J dropped 3 bases, with 10 bases sitting between them. Germline V CDR1 and CDR2: DFQATT, SNEGSKA (reference sequence). This CDR3 contains 14 residues. For the CDR3, the DNA is TGCAGTGCTAGAGAGGTGGGAAATACAGATACGCAGTATTTT. Amino acids: CSAREVGNTDTQYF.

This clonotype ranks as hyperexpanded. The J gene is TRBJ2-5, the V gene TRBV6-6; TRBD2 is a possible D gene (6 bases). Germline V gene lookup returns CDR1 MNHNY and CDR2 SVGAGI (reference sequence). CDR3 size: 13 residues. V gave up 8 bases and J gave up 5 bases, with 15 bases separating them. CDR3 coding DNA: TGTGCCAGCGGCCACTTCGGGGGTGAGACCCAGTACTTC. Encoded protein: CASGHFGGETQYF.

To note about this clonotype: One end of the junction does not line up with germline, which may come from a read error. This chain connects TRBV5-1 to TRBJ2-1, with TRBD2 matching 11 bases. Germline lookup yields CDR1 SGHRS and CDR2 YFSETQ. This CDR3 has 16 amino acids. CDR3 DNA sequence: TGTGCCAGAAGCTTAGGGACTAGCGGTTCCTACAATGAGCAGTTCTTC. Translating it yields CARSLGTSGSYNEQFF.

This clonotype has only a few counts. The gene calls are TRBV25-1 and TRBJ1-5, with D unresolved. The CDR3 consists of 14 residues. The germline V and J ends were trimmed by 0 bases and 7 bases, with 10 bases remaining between them. Germline V lookup: CDR1 MGHDK, CDR2 SYGVNS. The chain's CDR3 is CASSEYGNGQPQHF. The CDR3 DNA sequence: TGTGCCAGCAGTGAATACGGTAATGGCCAGCCCCAGCATTTT.

Relative to its sample, this clonotype is medium-sized. This rearrangement joins TRBV20-1 to TRBJ1-2; D unclear. In germline, CDR1 is DFQATT, CDR2 SNEGSKA (reference sequence). V was clipped by 1 base and J by 7 bases, with 13 bases between them. The CDR3 is 13 amino acids. The CDR3 here is CSARGVGMSGYTF. The CDR3 DNA sequence: TGCAGTGCTAGAGGGGTGGGGATGAGTGGCTACACCTTC.

This clonotype was recorded a few times. CDR3 DNA sequence: TGTGCCAGCAGTTACTCCACAGGGGACTATGGCTACACCTTC. Translated, it gives CASSYSTGDYGYTF. V usage is TRBV6-6 and J usage is TRBJ1-2; 7 bases map to TRBD1. The V and J ends lost 0 bases and 3 bases, in that order; junction bases with no gene match: 1. The CDR3 covers 14 residues. Germline CDR1 reads MNHNY; CDR2 reads SVGAGI (reference sequence).

This clonotype was observed a handful of times. The junction departs from germline at one end; a sequencing error may be responsible. The J gene is TRBJ1-4, the V gene TRBV4-2, with 7 bases fitting TRBD1. The CDR3 is made up of 14 amino acids. Germline V gives CDR1 LGHNA, CDR2 YNFKEQ. The CDR3: CASSQGTANEKLFF. DNA of the CDR3: TGCGCCAGCAGCCAGGGGACAGCGAATGAAAAACTGTTTTTT.

This clonotype is labeled as medium-sized. V usage is TRBV19 and J usage is TRBJ2-1, with 7 bases fitting TRBD1. Losses at the gene ends were 3 bases for V and 6 bases for J; bases not matched to a gene: 8. CDR3 length: 15 residues. Looked up from germline, CDR1 is LNHDA and CDR2 is SQIVND (reference sequence). CDR3: CASSMSASGGNEQFF. The CDR3 DNA reads as TGTGCCAGTAGTATGAGTGCGTCAGGGGGCAATGAGCAGTTCTTC.

This clonotype was counted only a few times. This chain joins TRBV11-3 and TRBJ2-1; no definite D call. V lost 5 bases and J 10 bases, leaving 9 bases between the germline ends. The CDR3 runs 11 residues. Germline V gives CDR1 SGHNT, CDR2 YENEEA. The CDR3, as DNA: TGTGCCAGCAGCCTGCATGGGGAGCAGTTCTTC. This translates into CASSLHGEQFF.

In its sample, this clonotype is medium-sized. This rearrangement joins TRBV6-5 to TRBJ1-1; D is ambiguous. V lost 0 bases, J lost 1 base, and 9 bases lay in between. Germline assignment: CDR1 MNHEY and CDR2 SVGAGI. There are 15 residues in the CDR3. The CDR3 nucleotides are TGTGCCAGCAGTTACTCCCAAAGCACGAACACTGAAGCTTTCTTT. It encodes CASSYSQSTNTEAFF.

This clonotype is labeled medium-sized. This chain connects TRBV20-1 to TRBJ1-1; 7 bases match TRBD1. Germline assignment: CDR1 DFQATT and CDR2 SNEGSKA (reference sequence). This CDR3 has 14 residues. The V and J ends lost 1 base and 4 bases, in that order; junction bases with no gene match: 6. CDR3 sequence reads: CSARVQGVGTEAFF. The CDR3 region has the DNA TGCAGTGCTAGAGTGCAGGGGGTGGGCACTGAAGCTTTCTTT.

In this sample, this clonotype is large. The chain has TRBV12-3 or TRBV12-4 and TRBJ1-5; D is possibly TRBD1 (5 bases). This CDR3 has 15 amino acids. V dropped 3 bases and J dropped 3 bases, with 12 bases sitting between them. The DNA of the CDR3 is TGTGCCAGCAGTTTGGTCCAGGGCTCCAATCAGCCCCAGCATTTT. This gives the protein CASSLVQGSNQPQHF.

The sample holds a few counts of this clonotype. Compared with germline, one end of the junction differs, possibly owing to a read error. J is TRBJ2-5 and V is TRBV5-1; D remains ambiguous. The CDR3 runs 12 residues. Germline assignment: CDR1 SGHRS and CDR2 YFSETQ. The CDR3 here is CANSSMGETQYF. The CDR3 DNA reads as TGCGCCAACAGCTCGATGGGGGAGACCCAGTACTTC.

The CDR3 loop reads CASSDTGAQETQYF. CDR3 nucleotides: TGTGCCAGCAGTGATACCGGGGCTCAAGAGACCCAGTACTTC. This chain connects TRBV25-1 to TRBJ2-5; perhaps D is TRBD1 or TRBD2 (5 bases each). CDR1 MGHDK and CDR2 SYGVNS come from the germline V gene. The V and J ends lost 3 bases and 2 bases respectively, with 10 bases between them. The CDR3 contains 14 residues. Supplemented by reference TRBV25-1 and TRBJ2-5, the full variable domain reads EADIYQTPRYLVIGTGKKITLECSQTMGHDKMYWYQQDPGMELHLIHYSYGVNSTEKGDLSSESTVSRIRTEHFPLTLESARPSHTSQYLCASSDTGAQETQYFGPGTRLLVL.

A remark on this clonotype: The junction and the germline gene differ at one end; a read error may be behind it. The rearrangement uses TRBV4-2 and TRBJ1-1; TRBD1 is a possible D gene (5 bases). The CDR3 loop spans 16 amino acids. The germline V gene encodes CDR1 LGHNA and CDR2 YNFKEQ. The CDR3 region is CASSQGVRAMDTEALF. The CDR3 DNA follows: TGTGCCAGCAGCCAAGGGGTCAGGGCCATGGACACTGAAGCTCTCTTT.

In this sample, this clonotype is medium-sized. The V and J genes are TRBV12-3 or TRBV12-4 and TRBJ2-7, with 9 bases identical to TRBD1. J was trimmed by 7 bases and V by 4 bases; bases with no gene match: 11. CDR3 length: 15 residues. CDR3: CASSSSRDREREQYF. Here the CDR3 DNA reads TGTGCCAGCAGTTCGAGCCGGGACAGGGAGAGAGAGCAGTACTTC.

This clonotype is medium-sized. V usage is TRBV10-3 and J usage is TRBJ1-2; maybe TRBD1 (5 bases). Germline CDR1 ENHRY, CDR2 SYGVKD. The V and J ends lost 0 bases and 5 bases respectively, with 7 bases between them. The CDR3 loop spans 13 amino acids. CDR3 nucleotide sequence: TGTGCCATCAGTGAGTCAGGGGATTATGGCTACACCTTC. It specifies CAISESGDYGYTF.

On this clonotype itself: No DNA is shown, since the ends of the CDR3 on it are uncertain; the CDR3 is the one TCRdb lists. This chain joins TRBV7-5 and TRBJ1-1; TRBD1, the table's D call, was not compared with the DNA. TRBV7-5 is listed as a pseudogene. The CDR3 has 16 residues if both end residues are counted. The CDR3 here is CTSVPAVSPGGTEAFF.